This entry is about one T cell receptor beta chain. Its antigen is currently unknown. The data were obtained in a study of spatial heterogeneity in lung cancer. About the research overall: When available, follow-up PBMC samples taken a median of about two years after resection were sequenced. More than eight raw reads, on average, carried each unique TCR and UMI combination.

Study results and caveats: Expanded tumor TCRs that were ubiquitous appeared in blood more at resection than follow-up.

Time point here: blood at routine non-recurrence follow-up after resection. Sequencing was performed on whole RNA extracted from tumor and nontumor lung tissue, or from frozen PBMC, and the material was left unsorted. TCRdb reprocessed the 5' RACE reads with MiXCR, giving one entry per CDR3 protein. The sample lists more than 95,000 distinct CDR3 sequences; less than 15% were seen once. With V trimmed by 5 bases and J by 1 base, 4 bases remained unmatched. Germline V CDR1 and CDR2: LNHNV, YYDKDF (reference sequence). This CDR3 spans 15 amino acids. This material consisted of PBMCs, taken at follow-up. This sequence joins TRBV15 and TRBJ1-5; 8 bases are a match to TRBD1. The receptor's source is a male donor with early-stage non-small cell lung cancer. CDR3 nucleotides: TGTGCCACCAGCTTCGGACAGGGCAGCAATCAGCCCCAGCATTTT. As protein: CATSFGQGSNQPQHF. Using reference TRBV15 and TRBJ1-5 for the parts outside the CDR3, the full variable domain is DAMVIQNPRYQVTQFGKPVTLSCSQTLNHNVMYWYQQKSSQAPKLLFHYYDKDFNNEADTPDNFQSRRPNTSFCFLDIRSPGLGDTAMYLCATSFGQGSNQPQHFGDGTRLSIL.